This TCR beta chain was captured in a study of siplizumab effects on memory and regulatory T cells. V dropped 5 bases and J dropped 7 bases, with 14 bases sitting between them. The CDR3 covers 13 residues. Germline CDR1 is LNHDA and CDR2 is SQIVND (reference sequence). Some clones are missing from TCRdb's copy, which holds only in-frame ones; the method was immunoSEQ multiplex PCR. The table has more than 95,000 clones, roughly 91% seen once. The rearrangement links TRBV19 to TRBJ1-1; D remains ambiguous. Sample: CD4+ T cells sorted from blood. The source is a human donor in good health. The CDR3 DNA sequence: TGTGCCAGTAGTTATCCTCGGGGAAATGAAGCTTTCTTT. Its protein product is CASSYPRGNEAFF.